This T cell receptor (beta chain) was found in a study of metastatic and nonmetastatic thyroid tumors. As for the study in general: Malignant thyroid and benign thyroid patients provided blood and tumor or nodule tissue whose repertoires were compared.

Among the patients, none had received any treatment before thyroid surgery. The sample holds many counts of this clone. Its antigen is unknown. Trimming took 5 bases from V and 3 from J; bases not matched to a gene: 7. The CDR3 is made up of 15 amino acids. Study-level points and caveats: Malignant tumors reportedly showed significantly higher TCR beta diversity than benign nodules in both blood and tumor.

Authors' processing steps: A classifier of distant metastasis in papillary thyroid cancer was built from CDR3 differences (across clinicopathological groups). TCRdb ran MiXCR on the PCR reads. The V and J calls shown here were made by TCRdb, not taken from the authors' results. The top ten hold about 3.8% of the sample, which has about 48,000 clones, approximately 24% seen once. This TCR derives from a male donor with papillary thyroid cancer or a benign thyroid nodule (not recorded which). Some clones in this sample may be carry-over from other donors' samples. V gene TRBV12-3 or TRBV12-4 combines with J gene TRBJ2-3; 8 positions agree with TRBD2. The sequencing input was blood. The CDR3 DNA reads TGTGCCAGCAGTCGACTAGCGCTAGGGACAGATACGCAGTATTTT. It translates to CASSRLALGTDTQYF.